These 11 T cell receptor beta chains share one sample of origin, sequenced in a study of CD8 T cells in ankylosing spondylitis. TCRdb re-derived calls from the 5' RACE reads in MiXCR, one entry per CDR3 protein. This table has some 200,000 distinct CDR3 sequences, 9.5% to 15% appearing once. Sequencing was performed on blood, either unsorted or a sorted T cell fraction (not recorded which). These receptors originate from a male donor with ankylosing spondylitis or in good health (not recorded which).

This clonotype occurred a few times. V is TRBV6-5 and J is TRBJ2-7, with a tentative D call TRBD2 (5 bases). The V and J ends lost 1 base and 2 bases respectively, with 12 bases between them. Germline V gene lookup returns CDR1 MNHEY and CDR2 SVGAGI. This CDR3 has 15 amino acids. The DNA of the CDR3 is TGTGCCAGCAGTTACTTGGGAGTTCCACCCTACGAGCAGTACTTC. This gives the protein CASSYLGVPPYEQYF.

This clonotype was counted between two and nine times. The chain employs TRBV12-3 or TRBV12-4 and TRBJ2-5, with TRBD1 as a possible D gene (5 bases). Trimming shortened V by 4 bases and J by 6 bases, and 12 bases separated the two germline ends. The CDR3 is 13 residues long. In nucleotides, the CDR3 is TGTGCCAGCAGTTACAGGCCGTTCAAGACCCAGTACTTC. Protein sequence: CASSYRPFKTQYF.

The rearrangement uses TRBV5-6 and TRBJ2-1, with D maybe TRBD1 (6 bases). This CDR3 contains 17 residues. V gave up 4 bases and J gave up 2 bases, with 19 bases separating them. Germline CDR1 and CDR2: SGHDT and YYEEEE. CDR3 DNA: TGTGCCAGCAGCGGAACCTCCGGGACACCGCCCTACAATGAGCAGTTCTTC. Translated, it gives CASSGTSGTPPYNEQFF.

Only a few counts were recorded for this clonotype. This rearrangement joins TRBV13 to TRBJ2-3, with D perhaps matching TRBD1 or TRBD2 (5 bases each). Germline loops: CDR1 PRHDT, CDR2 FYEKMQ (reference sequence). The CDR3 is made up of 12 amino acids. V was pared by 6 bases and J by 6 bases, with 10 bases between. The CDR3 loop is CASRGDSDTQYF. The CDR3, as DNA: TGTGCCAGCAGGGGGGATTCGGATACGCAGTATTTT.

This rearrangement joins TRBV20-1 to TRBJ1-5; D uncertain. The length of the CDR3 is 14 residues. The germline V gene has CDR1 DFQATT and CDR2 SNEGSKA (reference sequence). V was pared by 0 bases and J by 0 bases, with 6 bases between. The CDR3 DNA reads TGCAGTGCTAGAGAGGATTATAGCAATCAGCCCCAGCATTTT. Protein: CSAREDYSNQPQHF.

This clonotype was observed a few times. V and J are TRBV7-6 and TRBJ2-3, with D uncertain. The CDR3 is made up of 13 amino acids. CDR1 SGHVS and CDR2 FNYEAQ come from the germline V gene. Trimming cost V 3 bases and J 2 bases, with 6 bases left between them. The CDR3 loop reads CASSLQATDTQYF. Here the CDR3 DNA reads TGTGCCAGCAGCTTGCAGGCCACAGATACGCAGTATTTT. The full variable domain, rest sourced from reference TRBV7-6 and TRBJ2-3, is GAGVSQSPRYKVTKRGQDVALRCDPISGHVSLYWYRQALGQGPEFLTYFNYEAQQDKSGLPNDRFSAERPEGSISTLTIQRTEQRDSAMYRCASSLQATDTQYFGPGTRLTVL.

V and J are TRBV19 and TRBJ2-7; D is undetermined. The V end was cut by 0 bases, the J end by 1 base, with 7 bases between. In germline, CDR1 is LNHDA, CDR2 SQIVND (reference sequence). CDR3 length equals 14 residues. CDR3 residues: CASSIEEGSYEQYF. For the CDR3, the DNA is TGTGCCAGTAGTATAGAAGAAGGGTCCTACGAGCAGTACTTC.

Remarks on this clonotype: This may stem from a read error, because a much larger clone lies one nucleotide away. It is likely a read error, because the conserved phenylalanine at the end of the CDR3 is missing. The chain links TRBV5-1 to TRBJ2-7, with 11 bases that match TRBD1. The CDR3 runs to 16 residues. Germline CDR1 and CDR2: SGHRS and YFSETQ. The trim removed 4 bases at V and 1 base at J, leaving 7 bases unmatched. The CDR3 DNA reads TGCGCCAGCAGCCTTGACCGGGACAGGGGGTCCTACGAGCAGTACCTC. Translated: CASSLDRDRGSYEQYL.

This clonotype has a count of ten or more. CDR3 residues: CASSLVTGAEAFF. CDR3 sequence (DNA): TGCGCCAGCAGCTTGGTAACAGGGGCTGAAGCTTTCTTT. This rearrangement joins TRBV5-1 to TRBJ1-1; 7 positions agree with TRBD1. The CDR3 has 13 residues. The germline CDR1 and CDR2 sequences are SGHRS and YFSETQ. V was pared by 0 bases and J by 6 bases, with 2 bases of the junction left unmatched.

This clonotype was seen only a few times. CDR3 nucleotide sequence: TGTGCCAGCAGACCCGGACCTACAGGGACCCAGTACTTC. Its protein is CASRPGPTGTQYF. The J gene is TRBJ2-5, the V gene TRBV27, with TRBD1 as a possible D gene (5 bases). Germline CDR1 MNHEY, CDR2 SMNVEV (reference sequence). V lost 6 bases, J lost 7 bases, and 15 bases lay in between. This CDR3 is built from 13 residues.

This rearrangement joins TRBV20-1 to TRBJ2-3, with D perhaps TRBD1 or TRBD2 (5 bases each). The V gene's germline CDR1 is DFQATT and CDR2 SNEGSKA (reference sequence). V lost 5 bases to trimming and J lost 4 bases, with 19 bases between them. CDR3 length: 15 residues. The CDR3: CSAWGLGQLSDTQYF. The CDR3 DNA reads TGCAGTGCTTGGGGGTTAGGACAATTATCAGATACGCAGTATTTT.